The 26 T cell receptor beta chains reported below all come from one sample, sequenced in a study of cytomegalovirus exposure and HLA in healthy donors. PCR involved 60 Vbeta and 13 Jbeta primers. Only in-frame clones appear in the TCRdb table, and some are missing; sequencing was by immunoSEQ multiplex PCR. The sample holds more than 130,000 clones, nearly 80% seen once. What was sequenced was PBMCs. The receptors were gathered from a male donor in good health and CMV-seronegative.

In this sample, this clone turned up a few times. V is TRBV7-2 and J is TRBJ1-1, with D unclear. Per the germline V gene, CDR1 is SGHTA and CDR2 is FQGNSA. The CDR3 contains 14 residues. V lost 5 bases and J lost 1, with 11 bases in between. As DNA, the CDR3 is TGTGCCAGCAGCCCTACGGCAGGGAACACTGAAGCTTTCTTT. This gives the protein CASSPTAGNTEAFF.

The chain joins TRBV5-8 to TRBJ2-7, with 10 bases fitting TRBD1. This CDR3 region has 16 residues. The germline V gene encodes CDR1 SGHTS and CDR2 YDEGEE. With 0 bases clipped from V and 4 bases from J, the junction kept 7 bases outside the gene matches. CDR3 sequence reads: CASSLDQGQGPYEQYF. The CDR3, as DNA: TGTGCCAGCAGCTTGGACCAGGGACAGGGGCCTTACGAGCAGTACTTC.

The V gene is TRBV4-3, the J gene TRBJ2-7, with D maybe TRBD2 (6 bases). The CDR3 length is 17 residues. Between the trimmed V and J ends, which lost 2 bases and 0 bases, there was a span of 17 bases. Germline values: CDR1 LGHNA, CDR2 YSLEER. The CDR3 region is CASSQQLGSGSSYEQYF. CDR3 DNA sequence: TGCGCCAGCAGCCAACAGTTGGGTAGCGGCAGCTCCTACGAGCAGTACTTC.

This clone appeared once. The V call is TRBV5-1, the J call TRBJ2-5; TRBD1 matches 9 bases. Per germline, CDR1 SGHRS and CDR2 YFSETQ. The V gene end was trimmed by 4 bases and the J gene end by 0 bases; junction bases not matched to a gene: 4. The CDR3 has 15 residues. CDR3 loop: CASSAQGANQETQYF. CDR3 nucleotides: TGCGCCAGCAGCGCACAGGGGGCCAACCAAGAGACCCAGTACTTC.

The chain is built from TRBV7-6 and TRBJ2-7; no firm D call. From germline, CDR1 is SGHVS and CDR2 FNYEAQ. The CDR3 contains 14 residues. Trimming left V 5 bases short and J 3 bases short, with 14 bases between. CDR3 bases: TGTGCCAGCAGCCGAGGTGGCAGCAACTACGAGCAGTACTTC. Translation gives CASSRGGSNYEQYF.

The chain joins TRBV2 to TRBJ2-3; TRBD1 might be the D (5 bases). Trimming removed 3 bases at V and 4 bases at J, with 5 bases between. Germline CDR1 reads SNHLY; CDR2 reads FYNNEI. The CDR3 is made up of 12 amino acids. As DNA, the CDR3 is TGTGCCAGCAGTGACAGGGCAGATACGCAGTATTTT. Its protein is CASSDRADTQYF.

CDR3 sequence reads: CASFWRGNSPLHF. In nucleotides, the CDR3 is TGTGCCAGCTTCTGGCGAGGTAATTCACCCCTCCACTTT. This sequence joins TRBV6-1 and TRBJ1-6; D unresolved. Germline V gene sequence: CDR1 MNHNS, CDR2 SASEGT. There are 13 residues in the CDR3. Trimming took off 8 bases at V and 6 bases at J, with 11 bases between the two ends.

In DNA, the CDR3 is TGTGCCAGCAGCTTTCGGACAGGGGGGATATTTGATGAGCAGTTCTTC. It specifies CASSFRTGGIFDEQFF. The chain recombines TRBV5-6 with TRBJ2-1; 10 positions agree with TRBD1. The CDR3 has 16 amino acids. CDR1 and CDR2 (germline): SGHDT, YYEEEE. The V segment lost 2 bases and the J segment 8 bases; nucleotides outside the gene matches: 10.

The CDR3 loop is CASSLDGGVHYEQYF. Written as DNA, the CDR3 is TGTGCCAGCAGCTTGGATGGGGGCGTCCACTACGAGCAGTACTTC. J is TRBJ2-7 and V is TRBV5-4, with D perhaps TRBD1 (6 bases). Germline-derived CDR1 and CDR2 are SGHNT and YYREEE (reference sequence). Trimming cost V 0 bases and J 3 bases, with 13 bases left between them. This CDR3 has 15 amino acids.

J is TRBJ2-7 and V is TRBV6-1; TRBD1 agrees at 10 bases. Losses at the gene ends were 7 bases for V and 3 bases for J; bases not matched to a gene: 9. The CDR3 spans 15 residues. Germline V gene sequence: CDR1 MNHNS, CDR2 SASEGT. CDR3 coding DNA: TGTGCCAGCAATCCGGGACAGGGGAATGGCTACGAGCAGTACTTC. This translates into CASNPGQGNGYEQYF.

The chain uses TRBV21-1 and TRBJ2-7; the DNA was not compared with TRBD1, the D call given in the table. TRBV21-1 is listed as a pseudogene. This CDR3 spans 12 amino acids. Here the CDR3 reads CASNQGIREQYF. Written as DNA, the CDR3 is TGTGCCAGCAACCAGGGGATCAGGGAGCAGTACTTC.

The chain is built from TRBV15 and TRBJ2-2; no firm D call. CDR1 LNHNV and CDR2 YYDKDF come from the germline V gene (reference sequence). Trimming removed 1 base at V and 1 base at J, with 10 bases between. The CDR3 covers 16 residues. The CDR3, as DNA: TGTGCCACCAGCAGAGTTGAGGATATGAACACCGGGGAGCTGTTTTTT. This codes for CATSRVEDMNTGELFF.

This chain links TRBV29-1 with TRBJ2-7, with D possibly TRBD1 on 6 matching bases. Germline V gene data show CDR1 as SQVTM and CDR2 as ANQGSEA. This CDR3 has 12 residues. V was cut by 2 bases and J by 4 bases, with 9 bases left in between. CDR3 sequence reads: CSVEQGPYEQYF. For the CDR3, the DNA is TGCAGCGTTGAACAGGGGCCTTACGAGCAGTACTTC.

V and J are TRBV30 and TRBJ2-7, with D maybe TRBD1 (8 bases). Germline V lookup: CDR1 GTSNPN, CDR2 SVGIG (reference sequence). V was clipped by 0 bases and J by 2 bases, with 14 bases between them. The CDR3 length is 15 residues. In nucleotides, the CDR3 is TGTGCCTGGAGTGTAAAGCGGGGACAGGCCTACGAGCAGTACTTC. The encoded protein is CAWSVKRGQAYEQYF.

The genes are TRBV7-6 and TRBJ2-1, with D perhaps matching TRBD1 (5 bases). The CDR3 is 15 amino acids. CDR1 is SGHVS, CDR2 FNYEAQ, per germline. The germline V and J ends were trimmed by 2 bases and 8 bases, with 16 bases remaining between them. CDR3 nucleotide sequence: TGTGCCAGCAGCTTATGGGGCACAGGTTTGGATGAGCAGTTCTTC. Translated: CASSLWGTGLDEQFF.

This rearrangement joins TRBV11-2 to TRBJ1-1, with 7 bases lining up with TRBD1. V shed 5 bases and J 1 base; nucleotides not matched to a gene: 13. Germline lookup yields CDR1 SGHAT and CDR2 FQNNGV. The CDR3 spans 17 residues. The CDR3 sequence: CASSLRPPTGSNTEAFF. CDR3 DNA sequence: TGTGCCAGCAGCCTCCGACCTCCGACAGGGTCGAACACTGAAGCTTTCTTT.

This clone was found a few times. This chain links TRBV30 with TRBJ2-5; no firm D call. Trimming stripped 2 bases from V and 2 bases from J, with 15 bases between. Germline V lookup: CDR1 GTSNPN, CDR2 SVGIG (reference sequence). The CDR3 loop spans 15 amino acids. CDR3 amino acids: CAWSSPTPSQETQYF. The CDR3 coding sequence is TGTGCCTGGAGTAGTCCCACGCCTAGTCAAGAGACCCAGTACTTC. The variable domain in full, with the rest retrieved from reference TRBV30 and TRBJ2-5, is SQTIHQWPATLVQPVGSPLSLECTVEGTSNPNLYWYRQAAGRGLQLLFYSVGIGQISSEVPQNLSASRPQDRQFILSSKKLLLSDSGFYLCAWSSPTPSQETQYFGPGTRLLVL.

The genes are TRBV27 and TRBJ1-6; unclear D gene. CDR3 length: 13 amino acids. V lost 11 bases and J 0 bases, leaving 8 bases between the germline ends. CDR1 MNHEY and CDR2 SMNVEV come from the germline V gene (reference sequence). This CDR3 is CASGGSYNSPLHF. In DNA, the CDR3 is TGTGCCTCTGGCGGCTCCTATAATTCACCCCTCCACTTT.

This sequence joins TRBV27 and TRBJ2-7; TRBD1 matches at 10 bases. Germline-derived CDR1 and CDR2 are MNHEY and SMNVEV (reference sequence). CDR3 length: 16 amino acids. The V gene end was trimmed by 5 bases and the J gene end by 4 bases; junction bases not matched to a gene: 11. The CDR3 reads CASSALPGTGVYEQYF. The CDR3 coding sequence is TGTGCCAGCAGTGCGCTCCCCGGGACAGGGGTTTACGAGCAGTACTTC.

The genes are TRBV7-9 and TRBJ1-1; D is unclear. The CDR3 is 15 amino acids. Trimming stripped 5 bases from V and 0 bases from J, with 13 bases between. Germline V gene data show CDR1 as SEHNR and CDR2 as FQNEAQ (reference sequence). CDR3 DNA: TGTGCCAGCAGCCCCGCCTTGAGTCTGAACACTGAAGCTTTCTTT. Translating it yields CASSPALSLNTEAFF. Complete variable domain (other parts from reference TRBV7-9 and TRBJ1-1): DTGVSQNPRHKITKRGQNVTFRCDPISEHNRLYWYRQTLGQGPEFLTYFQNEAQLEKSRLLSDRFSAERPKGSFSTLEIQRTEQGDSAMYLCASSPALSLNTEAFFGQGTRLTVV.

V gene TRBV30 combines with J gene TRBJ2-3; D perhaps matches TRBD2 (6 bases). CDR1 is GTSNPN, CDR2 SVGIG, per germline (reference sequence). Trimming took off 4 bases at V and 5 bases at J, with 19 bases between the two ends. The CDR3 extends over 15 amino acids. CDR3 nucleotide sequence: TGTGCCTGGAATGGGAGGTCCGGGCGTAAAGATACGCAGTATTTT. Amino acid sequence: CAWNGRSGRKDTQYF.

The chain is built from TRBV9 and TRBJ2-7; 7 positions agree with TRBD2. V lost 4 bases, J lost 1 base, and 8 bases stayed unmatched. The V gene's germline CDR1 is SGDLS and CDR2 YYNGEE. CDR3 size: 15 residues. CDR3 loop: CASSPHGGYSYEQYF. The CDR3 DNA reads TGTGCCAGCAGCCCGCACGGGGGGTATTCCTACGAGCAGTACTTC.

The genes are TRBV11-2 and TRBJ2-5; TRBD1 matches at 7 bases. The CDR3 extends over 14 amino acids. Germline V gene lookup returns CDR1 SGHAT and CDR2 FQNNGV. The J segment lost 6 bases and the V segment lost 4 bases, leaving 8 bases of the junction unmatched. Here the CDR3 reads CASSSYRGWKTQYF. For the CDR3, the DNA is TGTGCCAGCAGCTCGTACAGGGGCTGGAAGACCCAGTACTTC. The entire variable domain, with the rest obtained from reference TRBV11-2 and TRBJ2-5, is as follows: EAGVAQSPRYKIIEKRQSVAFWCNPISGHATLYWYQQILGQGPKLLIQFQNNGVVDDSQLPKDRFSAERLKGVDSTLKIQPAKLEDSAVYLCASSSYRGWKTQYFGPGTRLLVL.

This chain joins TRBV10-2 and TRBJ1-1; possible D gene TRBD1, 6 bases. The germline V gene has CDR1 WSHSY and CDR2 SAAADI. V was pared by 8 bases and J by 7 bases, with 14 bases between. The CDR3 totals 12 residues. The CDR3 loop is CASRGRTVEAFF. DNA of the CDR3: TGCGCCAGCCGCGGCCGGACAGTTGAAGCTTTCTTT.

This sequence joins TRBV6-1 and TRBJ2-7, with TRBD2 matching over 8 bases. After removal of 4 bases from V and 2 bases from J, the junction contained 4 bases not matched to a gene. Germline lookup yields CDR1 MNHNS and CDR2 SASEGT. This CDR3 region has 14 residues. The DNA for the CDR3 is TGTGCCAGCAGTGTTTATAGCGGGACCTACGAGCAGTACTTC. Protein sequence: CASSVYSGTYEQYF.

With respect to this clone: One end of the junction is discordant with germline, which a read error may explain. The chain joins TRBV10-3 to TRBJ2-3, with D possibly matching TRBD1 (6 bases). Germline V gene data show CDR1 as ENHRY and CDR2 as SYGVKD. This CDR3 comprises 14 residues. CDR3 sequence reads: CAISESQGTDMQYF. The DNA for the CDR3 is TGTGCCATCAGTGAGTCACAGGGTACAGATATGCAGTATTTT.